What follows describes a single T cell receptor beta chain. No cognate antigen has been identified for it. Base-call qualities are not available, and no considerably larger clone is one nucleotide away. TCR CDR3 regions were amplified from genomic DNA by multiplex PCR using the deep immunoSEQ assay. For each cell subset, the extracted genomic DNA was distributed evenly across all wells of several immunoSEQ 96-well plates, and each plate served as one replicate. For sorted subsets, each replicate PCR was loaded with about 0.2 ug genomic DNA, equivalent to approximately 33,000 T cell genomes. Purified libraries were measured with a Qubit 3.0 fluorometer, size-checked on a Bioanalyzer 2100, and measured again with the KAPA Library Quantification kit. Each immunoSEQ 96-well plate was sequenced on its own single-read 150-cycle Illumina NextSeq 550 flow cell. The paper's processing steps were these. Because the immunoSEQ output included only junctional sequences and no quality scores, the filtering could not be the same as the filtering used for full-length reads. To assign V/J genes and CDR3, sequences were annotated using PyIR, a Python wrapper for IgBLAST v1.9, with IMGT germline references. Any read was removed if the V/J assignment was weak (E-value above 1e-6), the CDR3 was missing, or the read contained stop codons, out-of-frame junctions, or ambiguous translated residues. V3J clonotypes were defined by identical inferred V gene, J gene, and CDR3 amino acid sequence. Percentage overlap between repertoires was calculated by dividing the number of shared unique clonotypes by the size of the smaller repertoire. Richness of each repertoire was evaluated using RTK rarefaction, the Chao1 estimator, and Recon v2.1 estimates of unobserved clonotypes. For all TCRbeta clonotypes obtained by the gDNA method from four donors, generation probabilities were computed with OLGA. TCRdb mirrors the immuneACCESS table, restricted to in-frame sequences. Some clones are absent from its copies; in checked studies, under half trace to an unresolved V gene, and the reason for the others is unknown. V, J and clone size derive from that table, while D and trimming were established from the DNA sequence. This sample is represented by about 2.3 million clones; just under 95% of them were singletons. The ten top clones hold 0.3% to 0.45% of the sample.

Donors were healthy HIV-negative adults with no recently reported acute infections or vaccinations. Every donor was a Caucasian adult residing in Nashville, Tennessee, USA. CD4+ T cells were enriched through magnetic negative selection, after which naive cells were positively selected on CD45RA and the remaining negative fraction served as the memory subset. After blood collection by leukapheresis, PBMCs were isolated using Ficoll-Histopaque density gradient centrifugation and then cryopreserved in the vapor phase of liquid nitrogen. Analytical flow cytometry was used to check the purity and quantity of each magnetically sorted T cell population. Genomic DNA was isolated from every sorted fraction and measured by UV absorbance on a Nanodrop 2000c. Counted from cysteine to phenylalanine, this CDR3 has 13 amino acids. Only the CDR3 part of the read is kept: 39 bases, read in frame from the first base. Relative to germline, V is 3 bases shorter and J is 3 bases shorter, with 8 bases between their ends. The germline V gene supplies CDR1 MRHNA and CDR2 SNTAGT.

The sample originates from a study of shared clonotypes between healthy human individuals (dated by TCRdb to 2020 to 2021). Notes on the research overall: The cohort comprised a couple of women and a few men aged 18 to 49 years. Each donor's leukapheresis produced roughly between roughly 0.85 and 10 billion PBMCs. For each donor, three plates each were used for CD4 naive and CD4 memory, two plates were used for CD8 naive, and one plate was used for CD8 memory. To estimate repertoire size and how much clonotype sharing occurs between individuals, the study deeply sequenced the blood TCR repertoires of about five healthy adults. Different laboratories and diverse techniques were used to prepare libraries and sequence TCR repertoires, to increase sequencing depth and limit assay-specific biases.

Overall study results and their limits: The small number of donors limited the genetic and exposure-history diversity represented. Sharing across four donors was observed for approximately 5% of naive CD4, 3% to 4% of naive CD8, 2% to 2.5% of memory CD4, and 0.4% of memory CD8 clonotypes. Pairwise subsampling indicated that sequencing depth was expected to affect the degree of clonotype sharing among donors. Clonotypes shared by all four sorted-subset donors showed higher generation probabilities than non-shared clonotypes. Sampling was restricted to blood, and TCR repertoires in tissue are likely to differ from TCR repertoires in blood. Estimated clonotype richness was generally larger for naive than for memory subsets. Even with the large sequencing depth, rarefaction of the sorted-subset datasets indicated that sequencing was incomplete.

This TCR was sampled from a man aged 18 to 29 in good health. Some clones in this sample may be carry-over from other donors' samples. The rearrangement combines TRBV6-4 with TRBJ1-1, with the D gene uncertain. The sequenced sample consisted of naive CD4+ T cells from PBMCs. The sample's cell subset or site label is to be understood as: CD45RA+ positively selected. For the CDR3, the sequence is CASSEQRDTEAFF. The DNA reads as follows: TGTGCCAGCAGTGAACAGCGGGACACTGAAGCTTTCTTT.